These 20 T cell receptor beta chains originate from one sample sequenced in a study of blood T cell repertoires in COVID-19. Clones were sequenced by immunoSEQ multiplex PCR, and TCRdb holds only the in-frame ones, with some missing. The sample shows 75,000 to 90,000 clones, 80% of them seen only once. Material for sequencing was peripheral blood. The receptors were gathered from a woman aged 40 to 50 with active or convalescent COVID-19.

The gene calls are TRBV5-1 and TRBJ2-1; 10 nucleotides line up with TRBD1. With 5 bases clipped from V and 7 bases from J, the junction kept 0 bases outside the gene matches. Germline V gene sequence: CDR1 SGHRS, CDR2 YFSETQ. This CDR3 has 12 amino acids. DNA for the CDR3: TGCGCCAGCAGGGGACAGGGGAATGAGCAGTTCTTC. This gives the protein CASRGQGNEQFF.

This sequence joins TRBV19 and TRBJ2-7; possible D gene TRBD2, 6 bases. The CDR3 consists of 15 residues. Per the germline V gene, CDR1 is LNHDA and CDR2 is SQIVND (reference sequence). The V and J ends lost 4 bases and 3 bases respectively, with 16 bases between them. The DNA of the CDR3 is TGTGCCAGTAGTAGCCGGGACTCTGCGTACTACGAGCAGTACTTC. Translation: CASSSRDSAYYEQYF.

This clone was detected only a few times. This CDR3 reads CASRTPRQGVTGELFF. The CDR3, as DNA: TGTGCCAGCAGGACTCCTAGACAGGGAGTTACCGGGGAGCTGTTTTTT. This chain links TRBV28 with TRBJ2-2, with 7 bases lining up with TRBD1. The CDR3 contains 16 residues. Trimming removed 6 bases from V and 5 bases from J; junction bases left unmatched: 12. Per the germline V gene, CDR1 is MDHEN and CDR2 is SYDVKM.

Remarks on this clone: Other DNA sequences of this sample code for an identical CDR3. The J gene is TRBJ2-7, the V gene TRBV19, with a tentative D call TRBD1 (5 bases). The germline V gene encodes CDR1 LNHDA and CDR2 SQIVND (reference sequence). V lost 5 bases, J lost 2 bases, and 10 bases lay in between. This CDR3 is 13 amino acids long. The CDR3 region has the DNA TGTGCCAGTAGTCTCGACAGTACCTACGAGCAGTACTTC. It codes for CASSLDSTYEQYF.

This clone was detected ten times or more. V and J are TRBV27 and TRBJ2-7, with D maybe TRBD1 (6 bases). Germline lookup yields CDR1 MNHEY and CDR2 SMNVEV (reference sequence). V lost 6 bases and J lost 1, with 16 bases in between. The CDR3 has 15 residues. The CDR3 protein is CASSSTPGTSYEQYF. CDR3 nucleotides: TGTGCCAGCAGCTCTACCCCCGGGACATCCTACGAGCAGTACTTC.

The rearrangement uses TRBV19 and TRBJ1-3; 8 bases align to TRBD1. Per germline, CDR1 LNHDA and CDR2 SQIVND (reference sequence). This CDR3 spans 16 amino acids. V lost 3 bases, J lost 3 bases, and 7 bases stayed unmatched. CDR3 sequence reads: CASSITTGAVGNTIYF. As DNA, the CDR3 is TGTGCCAGTAGTATCACGACAGGGGCCGTTGGAAACACCATATATTTT.

The chain has TRBV4-3 and TRBJ2-4, with TRBD2 matching 11 bases. Germline values: CDR1 LGHNA, CDR2 YSLEER. The V segment lost 1 base and the J segment 1 base; nucleotides outside the gene matches: 9. The CDR3 loop spans 19 amino acids. CDR3 amino acids: CASSQGLAGTGGAKNIQYF. The CDR3 region has the DNA TGCGCCAGCAGCCAAGGACTAGCGGGGACTGGGGGGGCCAAAAACATTCAGTACTTC.

This clone showed up just a few times. The chain carries TRBV27 and TRBJ2-1; 10 bases map to TRBD2. The CDR3 runs to 14 residues. Per germline, CDR1 MNHEY and CDR2 SMNVEV (reference sequence). Trimming at V came to 4 bases and at J to 5 bases, leaving 2 bases not matched to a gene. CDR3 sequence reads: CASSWTSGNNEQFF. The CDR3 coding sequence is TGTGCCAGCAGTTGGACTAGCGGAAACAATGAGCAGTTCTTC.

The V call is TRBV15, the J call TRBJ2-7; unclear D gene. With 1 base removed from V and 0 bases from J, the gap between germline ends came to 7 bases. Germline CDR1 reads LNHNV; CDR2 reads YYDKDF (reference sequence). This CDR3 has 14 residues. CDR3 sequence: CATSRAGSSYEQYF. As DNA, the CDR3 is TGTGCCACCAGCAGAGCAGGTAGCTCCTACGAGCAGTACTTC.

The chain couples TRBV19 to TRBJ2-4; 10 nucleotides line up with TRBD2. Germline V lookup: CDR1 LNHDA, CDR2 SQIVND (reference sequence). The V gene end was trimmed by 1 base and the J gene end by 5 bases; junction bases not matched to a gene: 5. This CDR3 contains 16 residues. CDR3 sequence reads: CASSIGPGLAENIQYF. The CDR3 bases are TGTGCCAGTAGTATAGGCCCCGGACTAGCGGAAAACATTCAGTACTTC. Filled out from reference TRBV19 and TRBJ2-4, the complete variable domain reads DGGITQSPKYLFRKEGQNVTLSCEQNLNHDAMYWYRQDPGQGLRLIYYSQIVNDFQKGDIAEGYSVSREKKESFPLTVTSAQKNPTAFYLCASSIGPGLAENIQYFGAGTRLSVL.

This chain links TRBV4-3 with TRBJ1-4; a weak D match, TRBD1 (6 bases). Germline-derived CDR1 and CDR2 are LGHNA and YSLEER. The CDR3 spans 20 residues. V was shortened by 0 bases and J by 8 bases, with 28 bases between the two germline ends. The CDR3 region is CASSQDSSVGAYGPGEKLFF. DNA of the CDR3: TGCGCCAGCAGCCAAGATTCGTCCGTGGGGGCCTACGGACCAGGGGAAAAACTGTTTTTT.

To note about this clone: The same CDR3 also results from other DNA sequences found in this sample. The chain uses TRBV5-1 and TRBJ2-2, with D possibly matching TRBD1 (6 bases). The CDR3 has 17 amino acids. With 2 bases removed from V and 3 bases from J, the gap between germline ends came to 17 bases. CDR1 is SGHRS and CDR2 is YFSETQ in the germline V gene. The CDR3 sequence: CASSLQTTGHYTGELFF. The CDR3 DNA reads as TGCGCCAGCAGCTTACAGACGACAGGACACTACACCGGGGAGCTGTTTTTT.

The genes are TRBV10-2 and TRBJ2-7; 9 bases agree with TRBD1. Germline CDR1 is WSHSY and CDR2 is SAAADI. J lost 2 bases, V lost 6 bases, and 5 bases had no gene match. The length of the CDR3 is 14 residues. The CDR3 DNA reads TGCGCCAGCAGGGCAGGGACAGGGCCCTACGAGCAGTACTTC. Translating gives CASRAGTGPYEQYF.

This rearrangement joins TRBV5-1 to TRBJ2-3; possibly TRBD1 for D (6 bases). CDR1 is SGHRS and CDR2 is YFSETQ in the germline V gene. V lost 2 bases and J 2 bases, leaving 12 bases between the germline ends. The CDR3 runs 15 residues. The CDR3 protein is CASSFDRPNTDTQYF. As DNA, the CDR3 is TGCGCCAGCAGCTTCGACAGGCCTAACACAGATACGCAGTATTTT.

The V gene is TRBV7-8, the J gene TRBJ2-2; TRBD1 is a possible D gene (6 bases). Germline CDR1 SGHVS, CDR2 FQNEAQ. Trimming removed 4 bases from V and 2 bases from J, with 11 bases in between. The CDR3 consists of 15 residues. CDR3 protein: CASSSRDTNTGELFF. The DNA for the CDR3 is TGTGCCAGCAGCTCCCGGGACACCAACACCGGGGAGCTGTTTTTT.

This clone was observed once. CDR3 amino acids: CASSVTTVDTQYF. CDR3 sequence (DNA): TGTGCCAGCAGCGTAACGACTGTGGATACGCAGTATTTT. This rearrangement joins TRBV9 to TRBJ2-3, with unresolved D. Trimming took off 1 base at V and 6 bases at J, with 9 bases between the two ends. This CDR3 is built from 13 residues. Per germline, CDR1 SGDLS and CDR2 YYNGEE.

The chain couples TRBV4-1 to TRBJ1-2; maybe TRBD1 (6 bases). V was trimmed by 1 base and J by 8 bases, leaving 26 bases between them. The CDR3 runs to 18 residues. The germline gives CDR1 MGHRA, CDR2 YSYEKL. Written as DNA, the CDR3 is TGCGCCAGCAGCCAAGGCGGCCAGGGGTTTTTCTCTTCGTTAGGCTACACCTTC. Translating it yields CASSQGGQGFFSSLGYTF.

V gene TRBV5-6 combines with J gene TRBJ2-3; 9 bases are a match to TRBD2. The ends lost 2 bases at V and 3 bases at J; junction bases unmatched: 7. Germline CDR1 reads SGHDT; CDR2 reads YYEEEE. This CDR3 region has 16 residues. In DNA form, the CDR3 reads TGTGCCAGCAGCTTAGGGGCGGGAGGGCCTACAGATACGCAGTATTTT. This encodes CASSLGAGGPTDTQYF.

The table lists this clone with a count of one. The genes are TRBV30 and TRBJ1-6; D ambiguous. Per the germline V gene, CDR1 is GTSNPN and CDR2 is SVGIG (reference sequence). V was shortened by 0 bases and J by 13 bases, with 10 bases between the two germline ends. The CDR3 has 12 residues. For the CDR3, the DNA is TGTGCCTGGAGTGTAATCGGGTCCCCCCTCCACTTT. The encoded protein is CAWSVIGSPLHF. Combining the CDR3 with reference TRBV30 and TRBJ1-6 gives the whole variable domain SQTIHQWPATLVQPVGSPLSLECTVEGTSNPNLYWYRQAAGRGLQLLFYSVGIGQISSEVPQNLSASRPQDRQFILSSKKLLLSDSGFYLCAWSVIGSPLHFGNGTRLTVT.

CDR3 DNA sequence: TGTGCCACCCGTACCGGGACAGGAGCTTTCAATGAGCAGTTCTTC. Protein sequence: CATRTGTGAFNEQFF. This chain uses TRBV15 with TRBJ2-1; 8 positions match TRBD1. J was trimmed by 6 bases and V by 8 bases; bases with no gene match: 12. The CDR3 length is 15 residues. The V gene's germline CDR1 is LNHNV and CDR2 YYDKDF (reference sequence). The full variable domain, its missing parts supplied by reference TRBV15 and TRBJ2-1, is DAMVIQNPRYQVTQFGKPVTLSCSQTLNHNVMYWYQQKSSQAPKLLFHYYDKDFNNEADTPDNFQSRRPNTSFCFLDIRSPGLGDTAMYLCATRTGTGAFNEQFFGPGTRLTVL.